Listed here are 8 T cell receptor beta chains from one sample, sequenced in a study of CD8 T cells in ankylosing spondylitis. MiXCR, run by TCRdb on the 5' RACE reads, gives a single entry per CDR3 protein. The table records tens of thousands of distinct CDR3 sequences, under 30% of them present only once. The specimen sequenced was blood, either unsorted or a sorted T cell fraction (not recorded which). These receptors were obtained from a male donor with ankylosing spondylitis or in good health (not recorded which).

CDR3 in amino acids: CASSLDFSSTDTQYF. DNA of the CDR3: TGTGCCAGCAGCCTGGACTTTTCTAGCACAGATACGCAGTATTTT. The rearrangement uses TRBV5-4 and TRBJ2-3; a weak D match, TRBD2 (5 bases). In germline, CDR1 is SGHNT, CDR2 YYREEE (reference sequence). The CDR3 is made up of 15 amino acids. V was clipped by 4 bases and J by 0 bases, with 12 bases between them.

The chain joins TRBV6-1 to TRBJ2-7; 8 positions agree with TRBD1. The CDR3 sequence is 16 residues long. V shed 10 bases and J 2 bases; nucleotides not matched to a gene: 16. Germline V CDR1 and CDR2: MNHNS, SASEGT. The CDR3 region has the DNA TGTGCCACTCAACTTGGGGCAGGGGGCTTCCCCTACGAGCAGTACTTC. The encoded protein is CATQLGAGGFPYEQYF.

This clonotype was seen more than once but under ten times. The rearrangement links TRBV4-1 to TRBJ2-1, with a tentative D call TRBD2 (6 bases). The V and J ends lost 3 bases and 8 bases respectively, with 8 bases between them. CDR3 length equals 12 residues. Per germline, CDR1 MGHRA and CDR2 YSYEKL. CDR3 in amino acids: CASSHGGDEQFF. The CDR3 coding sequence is TGCGCCAGCAGCCACGGGGGAGATGAGCAGTTCTTC.

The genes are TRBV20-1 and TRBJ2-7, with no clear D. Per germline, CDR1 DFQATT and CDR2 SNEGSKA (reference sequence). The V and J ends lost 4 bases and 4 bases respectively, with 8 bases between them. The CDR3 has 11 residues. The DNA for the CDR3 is TGCAGTGCTAAGGAGAGATACGAGCAGTACGTC. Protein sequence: CSAKERYEQYV.

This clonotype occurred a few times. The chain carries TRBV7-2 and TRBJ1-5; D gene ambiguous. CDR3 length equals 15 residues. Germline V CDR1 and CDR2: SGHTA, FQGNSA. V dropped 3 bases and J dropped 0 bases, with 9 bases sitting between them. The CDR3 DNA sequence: TGTGCCAGCAGCTTGCAGGCAGATAGCAATCAGCCCCAGCATTTT. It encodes CASSLQADSNQPQHF.

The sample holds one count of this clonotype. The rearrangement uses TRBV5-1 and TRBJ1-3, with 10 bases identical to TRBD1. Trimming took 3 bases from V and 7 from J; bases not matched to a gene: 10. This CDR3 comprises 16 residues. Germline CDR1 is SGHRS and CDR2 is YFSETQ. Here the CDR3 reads CASSSSGTGAVNTIYF. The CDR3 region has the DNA TGCGCCAGCAGCTCCTCCGGGACAGGGGCAGTTAACACCATATATTTT.

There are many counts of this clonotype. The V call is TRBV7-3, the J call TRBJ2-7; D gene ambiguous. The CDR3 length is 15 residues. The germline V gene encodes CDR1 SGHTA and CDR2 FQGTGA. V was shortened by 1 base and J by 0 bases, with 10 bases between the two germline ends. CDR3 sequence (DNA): TGTGCCAGCAGCTTAATGGCGGTATCCTCCTACGAGCAGTACTTC. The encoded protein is CASSLMAVSSYEQYF.

CDR3 bases: TGCAGTGCTAGTTCCAGCCTCGAGATGAACACTGAAGCTTTCTTT. This gives the protein CSASSSLEMNTEAFF. The rearrangement links TRBV20-1 to TRBJ1-1, with D hard to call. Trimming removed 3 bases from V and 0 bases from J, with 14 bases in between. Germline CDR1 is DFQATT and CDR2 is SNEGSKA (reference sequence). The CDR3 is 15 amino acids.